This T cell receptor (beta chain) stems from a study of T-cell memory formation after mild COVID-19. Concerning this clonotype: Antigen specificity is unknown.

Each CDR3 protein is one row after TCRdb ran MiXCR on the 5' RACE reads. The sample carries about 610,000 distinct CDR3 sequences, 15% to 20% recorded once. Study-wide results and caveats: Largely, contracting CD4+ clones fell within CM and EM, and contracting CD8+ clones within EMRA.

V shed 4 bases and J shed 5 bases, with 14 bases lying between them. This CDR3 comprises 13 residues. The germline V gene has CDR1 SQVTM and CDR2 ANQGSEA. The receptor comes from an adult woman who had mild COVID-19 (a few samples of this study predate the infection). Cell type and time point are not known. This chain joins TRBV29-1 and TRBJ1-2; possible D gene TRBD1, 5 bases. Sequencing input: PBMCs or a T cell subset sorted from them (not recorded which). The CDR3 nucleotides are TGCAGCGTTGTTATGGACAAAAAATATGGCTACACCTTC. It is translated as CSVVMDKKYGYTF.